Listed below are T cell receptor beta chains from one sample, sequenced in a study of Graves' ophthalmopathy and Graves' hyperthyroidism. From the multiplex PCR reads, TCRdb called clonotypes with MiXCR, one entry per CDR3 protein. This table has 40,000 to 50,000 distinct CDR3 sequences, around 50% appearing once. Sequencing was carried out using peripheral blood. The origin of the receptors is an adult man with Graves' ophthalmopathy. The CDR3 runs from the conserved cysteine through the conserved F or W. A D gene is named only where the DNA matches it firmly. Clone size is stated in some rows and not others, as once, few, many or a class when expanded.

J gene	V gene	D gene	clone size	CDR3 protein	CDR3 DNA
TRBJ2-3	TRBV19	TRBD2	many	CASRSPGGVHTDTQYF	TGTGCCAGTAGATCCCCTGGGGGGGTTCATACAGATACGCAGTATTTT
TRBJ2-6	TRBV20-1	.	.	CSAMTGANVLTF	TGCAGTGCTATGACCGGGGCCAACGTCCTGACTTTC
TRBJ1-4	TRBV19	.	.	CASTDSPGEKLFF	TGTGCCAGTACGGACAGCCCGGGGGAAAAACTGTTTTTT
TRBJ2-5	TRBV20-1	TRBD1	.	CSSAGDSQETQYF	TGCAGTTCGGCCGGGGACAGCCAAGAGACCCAGTACTTC
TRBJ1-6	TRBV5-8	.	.	CASSCSTNNSPHHF	TGTGCCAGCAGCTGTTCGACCAATAATTCACCCCACCACTTT
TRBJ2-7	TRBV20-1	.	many	CSARDLQRVMGSYEQYF	TGCAGTGCTAGAGACCTACAGCGGGTAATGGGGTCCTACGAGCAGTACTTC
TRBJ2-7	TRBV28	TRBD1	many	CASRGTGWTSYEQYF	TGTGCCAGCAGGGGGACAGGGTGGACCTCCTACGAGCAGTACTTC
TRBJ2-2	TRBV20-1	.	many	CSASPGGADGELFF	TGCAGTGCTAGTCCTGGGGGCGCCGACGGGGAGCTGTTTTTT
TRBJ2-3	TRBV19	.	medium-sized	CASSMLSGTDTQYF	TGTGCCAGTAGTATGCTCTCGGGGACAGATACGCAGTATTTT
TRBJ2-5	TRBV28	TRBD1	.	CASSLYWDREETQYF	TGTGCCAGCAGTTTATATTGGGACAGGGAAGAGACCCAGTACTTC
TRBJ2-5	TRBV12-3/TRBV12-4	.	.	CASSLGRGLETQYF	TGTGCCAGCAGTTTAGGTAGGGGGTTGGAGACCCAGTACTTC
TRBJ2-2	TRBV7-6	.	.	CASSWDQNTGELFF	TGTGCCAGCAGCTGGGACCAGAACACCGGGGAGCTGTTTTTT
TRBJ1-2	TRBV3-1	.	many	CASSLQTNYGYTF	TGTGCCAGCAGCCTCCAGACAAACTATGGCTACACCTTC
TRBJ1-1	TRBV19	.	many	CASSPQERDLNPEAFF	TGTGCCAGTAGTCCCCAGGAACGAGACTTGAACCCTGAAGCTTTCTTT
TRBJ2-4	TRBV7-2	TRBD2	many	CASSLGGGQNIQYF	TGTGCCAGCAGCTTAGGCGGGGGTCAAAACATTCAGTACTTC
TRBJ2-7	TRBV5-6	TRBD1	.	CASSLVQGANEQYF	TGTGCCAGCAGCTTGGTCCAGGGGGCCAACGAGCAGTACTTC
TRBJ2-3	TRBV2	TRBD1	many	CASRVGEGAHYPSSTDTQYF	TGTGCCAGCAGGGTGGGAGAGGGGGCCCACTACCCCTCGAGCACAGATACGCAGTATTTT
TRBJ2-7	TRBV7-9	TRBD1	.	CASSFWDRVHEQYF	TGTGCCAGCAGCTTTTGGGACAGGGTCCACGAGCAGTACTTC
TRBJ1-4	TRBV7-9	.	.	CASRLGADARKLFF	TGTGCCAGCAGATTAGGGGCCGACGCCAGAAAACTGTTTTTT
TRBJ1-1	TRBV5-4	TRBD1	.	CASSSATGGASEAFF	TGTGCCAGCAGCTCAGCCACAGGGGGCGCATCTGAAGCTTTCTTT
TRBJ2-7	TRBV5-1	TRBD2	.	CASSHYLLAGGVYEQYF	TGTGCCAGCAGCCACTACCTACTAGCGGGAGGGGTTTACGAGCAGTACTTC
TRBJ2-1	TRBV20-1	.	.	CSATPSGANEQFF	TGCAGTGCTACCCCGTCGGGGGCCAATGAGCAGTTCTTC
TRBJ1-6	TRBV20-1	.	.	CSASRGSPIHF	TGCAGTGCTAGTAGAGGGTCCCCCATCCACTTT
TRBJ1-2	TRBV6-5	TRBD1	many	CASSPYRGHYGYTF	TGTGCCAGCAGTCCATACAGGGGGCACTATGGCTACACCTTC
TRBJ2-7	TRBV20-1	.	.	CSLGGTGTYEQYF	TGCAGCTTAGGTGGGACCGGGACCTACGAGCAGTACTTC
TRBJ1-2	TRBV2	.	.	CASRKNGGLYGYTF	TGTGCCAGCAGAAAAAATGGGGGGCTCTATGGCTACACCTTC
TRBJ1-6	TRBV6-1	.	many	CASSEVGHSSSYNSPLHF	TGTGCCAGCAGTGAAGTAGGACATTCGAGCTCCTATAATTCACCCCTCCACTTT
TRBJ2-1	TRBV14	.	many	CASSQDGGNYQSNEQFF	TGTGCCAGCAGCCAAGATGGGGGGAACTATCAATCCAATGAGCAGTTCTTC
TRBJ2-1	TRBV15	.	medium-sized	CATSRGEGGNEQFF	TGTGCCACCAGCAGAGGGGAAGGAGGGAATGAGCAGTTCTTC
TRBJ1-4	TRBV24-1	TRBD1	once	CATKGQEGEKLFF	TGTGCCACCAAAGGACAGGAAGGTGAAAAACTGTTTTTT
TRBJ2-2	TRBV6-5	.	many	CASSYEEGTGELFF	TGTGCCAGCAGTTACGAGGAGGGCACCGGGGAGCTGTTTTTT
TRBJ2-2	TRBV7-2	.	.	CASSSSSRYTGELFF	TGTGCCAGCAGCTCATCCTCACGCTACACCGGGGAGCTGTTTTTT
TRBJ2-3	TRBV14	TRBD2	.	CASSQPSGPHTDTQYF	TGTGCCAGCAGCCAACCTAGCGGGCCCCACACAGATACGCAGTATTTT
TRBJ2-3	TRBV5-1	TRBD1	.	CASRGDRGTDTQYF	TGCGCCAGCAGAGGGGACAGGGGCACAGATACGCAGTATTTT
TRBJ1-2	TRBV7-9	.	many	CASSLGGRNYGYTF	TGTGCCAGCAGCTTAGGGGGCCGGAACTATGGCTACACCTTC
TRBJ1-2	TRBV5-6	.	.	CASSLRVNNYGYTF	TGTGCCAGCAGCTTGAGAGTCAATAACTATGGCTACACCTTC